This T cell receptor beta chain is drawn from a study of blood T cell repertoires in COVID-19. Study overall: Sample material is recorded as cDNA or gDNA derived from T cells, B-cell-depleted T cells, or PBMCs.

Original analysis: Estimated nucleated cell counts came from reference gene primer amplification. Libraries were prepared by immunoSEQ multiplex PCR; TCRdb keeps only in-frame clonotypes and omits some of them. V, J and clone size derive from that table, while D and trimming were established from the DNA sequence. The table records nearly 50,000 clones, under 90% of them present only once. Germline V gives CDR1 LGHNA, CDR2 YSLEER. The CDR3 has 13 amino acids. With 0 bases removed from V and 10 bases from J, the gap between germline ends came to 10 bases. The source material was peripheral blood. This rearrangement joins TRBV4-3 to TRBJ2-1; the D is unclear. The receptor was isolated from a woman aged 60-75 years with acute or convalescent COVID-19. The CDR3 coding sequence is TGCGCCAGCAGCCAAGACAGGCCCTCCGAGCAGTTCTTC. Translated, it gives CASSQDRPSEQFF.